This is a list of T cell receptor beta chains from one sample in a study of blood T cell repertoires in COVID-19. Measured with immunoSEQ multiplex PCR; TCRdb has only the in-frame clones, and not every one. The table shows 90,000 to 100,000 clones, with roughly 89% occurring only once. Material for sequencing was peripheral blood. All receptors derive from a man between 70 and 80 years old with active or convalescent COVID-19. Both conserved end residues are part of each CDR3. The D gene is left open where the match is weak. Size is omitted from some rows. Given values are once, few, many or a class for expanded clones.

size | J | length | V | D | DNA | CDR3
. | TRBJ2-1 | 12 | TRBV24-1 | TRBD1 | TGTGCCACCAGTTACAGGGGCAATGAGCAGTTCTTC | CATSYRGNEQFF
once | TRBJ2-7 | 13 | TRBV5-5 | . | TGTGCCAGCAGCTTGGGGCCCGTGGACGAGCAGTACTTC | CASSLGPVDEQYF
. | TRBJ2-7 | 14 | TRBV7-2 | TRBD1 | TGTGCCAGCAGCTCTGACAGGGGTGCCTACGAGCAGTACTTC | CASSSDRGAYEQYF
. | TRBJ2-3 | 16 | TRBV18 | . | TGTGCCAGCTCAACCCTAGCTCCTGCTGGGTTTGGTACGCAGTATTTT | CASSTLAPAGFGTQYF
. | TRBJ2-3 | 14 | TRBV19 | . | TGTGCCAGTACTCGGGATAGCCTGACAGATACGCAGTATTTT | CASTRDSLTDTQYF
. | TRBJ2-1 | 15 | TRBV7-2 | TRBD2 | TGTGCCAGCAGCTCCAGCGGGGGCTCCTACAATGAGCAGTTCTTC | CASSSSGGSYNEQFF
. | TRBJ1-3 | 13 | TRBV5-8 | . | TGTGCCAGCAGCGTGGGACGGGAAAACACCATATATTTT | CASSVGRENTIYF
. | TRBJ1-1 | 13 | TRBV6-5 | TRBD1 | TGTGCCAGCAGGGACAGGGACGGCACTGAAGCTTTCTTT | CASRDRDGTEAFF
. | TRBJ2-2 | 15 | TRBV19 | TRBD2 | TGTGCCACCGCCGGACTAGAAGCGAACACCGGGGAGCTGTTTTTT | CATAGLEANTGELFF
. | TRBJ2-7 | 11 | TRBV28 | . | TGTGCCAGCACCCAGAACGGAGGGCAGTACTTC | CASTQNGGQYF
. | TRBJ1-1 | 12 | TRBV27 | . | TGTGCCAGCAAAGAGAGGGACACTGAAGCTTTCTTT | CASKERDTEAFF
. | TRBJ2-2 | 16 | TRBV5-1 | . | TGCGCCAGCAGTCTGATAGTGGCAGGAGGAACCGGGGAGCTGTTTTTT | CASSLIVAGGTGELFF
. | TRBJ2-7 | 14 | TRBV7-2 | TRBD1 | TGTGCCAGCAGCCCCCGACAGGGTTCCTACGAGCAGTACTTC | CASSPRQGSYEQYF
. | TRBJ2-3 | 14 | TRBV5-1 | . | TGCGCCAGCAGCTTAGGGACTCCCACAGATACGCAGTATTTT | CASSLGTPTDTQYF
few | TRBJ1-5 | 11 | TRBV2 | . | TGTGCCAGCAAACGCGATCAGCCCCAGCATTTT | CASKRDQPQHF
few | TRBJ2-3 | 15 | TRBV18 | . | TGTGCCAGCTCACCCGGGAACGGTAACACAGATACGCAGTATTTT | CASSPGNGNTDTQYF
. | TRBJ1-5 | 12 | TRBV2 | . | TGTGCCAGCAGTGACAGGGCTCAGCCCCAGCATTTT | CASSDRAQPQHF
. | TRBJ1-2 | 16 | TRBV3-1/TRBV3-2 | TRBD1 | TGTGCCAGCAGCCAAGATATTGGCAGGGGGCACTATGGCTACACCTTC | CASSQDIGRGHYGYTF
once | TRBJ2-3 | 17 | TRBV4-2 | TRBD2 | TGTGCCAGCAGCCAAGCCCGAAGCGGGATCTACACAGATACGCAGTATTTT | CASSQARSGIYTDTQYF
. | TRBJ1-1 | 15 | TRBV6-5 | . | TGTGCCAGCAGTTACACAGGCCCCTCTAACACTGAAGCTTTCTTT | CASSYTGPSNTEAFF
. | TRBJ2-1 | 19 | TRBV14 | . | TGTGCCAGCAGCCCCCTAGCAAAAGTCGCGGGGAGCTCCTACAATGAGCAGTTCTTC | CASSPLAKVAGSSYNEQFF
once | TRBJ2-7 | 13 | TRBV6-5 | TRBD1 | TGTGCCAGCAGATGGACAGGGAACCACGAGCAGTACTTC | CASRWTGNHEQYF
. | TRBJ1-1 | 11 | TRBV29-1 | . | TGCAGCGCCCTCACGGGTACTGAAGCTTTCTTT | CSALTGTEAFF
. | TRBJ2-7 | 13 | TRBV29-1 | TRBD2 | TGCAGCGTTTCCCAAATGGGAGGGTACGAGCAGTACTTC | CSVSQMGGYEQYF
. | TRBJ2-7 | 12 | TRBV11-1 | . | TGTGCCAGCAGTCAGTCCCCCTACGAGCAGTACTTC | CASSQSPYEQYF
. | TRBJ2-7 | 16 | TRBV7-8 | . | TGTGCCAGCAGCTTAGCGATGACAGGGTCCGCGGGGGAGCAGTACTTC | CASSLAMTGSAGEQYF
few | TRBJ2-1 | 16 | TRBV7-2 | TRBD1 | TGTGCCAGCAGCTTAGCCGGGACAGGGCCCCACAATGAGCAGTTCTTC | CASSLAGTGPHNEQFF
once | TRBJ2-7 | 16 | TRBV28 | . | TGTGCCAGCAGTTCGAATCTCCGAGGGGGGGTTTACGAGCAGTACTTC | CASSSNLRGGVYEQYF
once | TRBJ1-3 | 15 | TRBV7-9 | TRBD1 | TGTGCCAGCAGCTTGACAGGGGGCGAGGGAAACACCATATATTTT | CASSLTGGEGNTIYF
. | TRBJ2-3 | 15 | TRBV19 | TRBD2 | TGTGCCAGTGCGACTAGCGGATCTAGCACAGATACGCAGTATTTT | CASATSGSSTDTQYF
. | TRBJ2-1 | 19 | TRBV19 | TRBD2 | TGTGCCAGCACTAGCGGGGGACGCCGCGGGGGTGAGTCCTACAATGAGCAGTTCTTC | CASTSGGRRGGESYNEQFF
. | TRBJ2-7 | 13 | TRBV5-8 | TRBD2 | TGTGCCAGCAGCTTTCCGGGGGGATACGAGCAGTACTTC | CASSFPGGYEQYF
. | TRBJ2-3 | 15 | TRBV3-1/TRBV3-2 | . | TGTGCCAGCAGCCTAAGGGGGGGACGCACAGATACGCAGTATTTT | CASSLRGGRTDTQYF
. | TRBJ2-4 | 14 | TRBV28 | TRBD1 | TGTGCCAGCAGCCTACAGGGGGCGATCGGCATTCAGTACTTC | CASSLQGAIGIQYF
. | TRBJ2-2 | 16 | TRBV10-2 | TRBD2 | TGCGCCAGCAGTGAGCTGACGGGGGGGCCGGAGCGGGAGCTGTTTTTT | CASSELTGGPERELFF
once | TRBJ2-2 | 15 | TRBV7-2 | . | TGTGCCAGCAGCAGCCGGGACTGGAGCACCGGGGAGCTGTTTTTT | CASSSRDWSTGELFF
. | TRBJ1-1 | 17 | TRBV18 | TRBD1 | TGTGCCAGCTCACCCGTGTGGACAGGGGCGGGGAACACTGAAGCTTTCTTT | CASSPVWTGAGNTEAFF
. | TRBJ1-1 | 15 | TRBV9 | . | TGTGCCAGCAGCGTAGCGGGGAGCCTTAACACTGAAGCTTTCTTT | CASSVAGSLNTEAFF
. | TRBJ2-1 | 16 | TRBV5-1 | TRBD2 | TGCGCCAGCAGCTTGGGTCGAAAACTAGCGAGAAATGAGCAGTTCTTC | CASSLGRKLARNEQFF
few | TRBJ1-1 | 15 | TRBV7-9 | . | TGTGCCTCGGCTAGGTGGATGGACATGAACACTGAAGCTTTCTTT | CASARWMDMNTEAFF
. | TRBJ2-3 | 17 | TRBV5-1 | TRBD2 | TGCGCCAGCAGCTTGCGGCCTAGCGGGGGGGGCCCAGATACGCAGTATTTT | CASSLRPSGGGPDTQYF
. | TRBJ2-3 | 17 | TRBV7-3 | TRBD2 | TGTGCCAGCAGCTTAGGCGGGGGTGCAGGGAGTACAGATACGCAGTATTTT | CASSLGGGAGSTDTQYF
. | TRBJ1-2 | 13 | TRBV7-3 | . | TGTGCCAGCAGCCCCGTTGGGGGGTATGGCTACACCTTC | CASSPVGGYGYTF
. | TRBJ2-5 | 16 | TRBV9 | TRBD1 | TGTGCCAGCACCCTCAGCGGGCAGGGGGCAGGGGAGACCCAGTACTTC | CASTLSGQGAGETQYF
. | TRBJ1-2 | 13 | TRBV19 | . | TGTGCCAGTAACGGACAGTTGACCTATGGCTACACCTTC | CASNGQLTYGYTF
. | TRBJ2-2 | 16 | TRBV15 | . | TGTGCCACCAGCAGAGAGTACAGGAGGGACACCGGGGAGCTGTTTTTT | CATSREYRRDTGELFF
. | TRBJ1-4 | 16 | TRBV7-8 | . | TGTGCCAGCAGCTTAGCAGGGAAGGGGGCTAATGAAAAACTGTTTTTT | CASSLAGKGANEKLFF
. | TRBJ1-2 | 13 | TRBV7-9 | . | TGTGCCAGCAGCTCCCCGTGGAGGGATGGCTACACCTTC | CASSSPWRDGYTF
. | TRBJ1-3 | 15 | TRBV10-3 | . | TGTGCCATCAGACAGGGAAACAGTGGTGGAAACACCATATATTTT | CAIRQGNSGGNTIYF
. | TRBJ2-2 | 14 | TRBV9 | . | TGTGCCAGCAGAGTGGGGCCTAACACCGGGGAGCTGTTTTTT | CASRVGPNTGELFF
. | TRBJ1-5 | 17 | TRBV6-1 | TRBD1 | TGTGCCAGCAGTGAAGGGGAGGACAGGGGGCGAAGACAGCCCCAGCATTTT | CASSEGEDRGRRQPQHF
. | TRBJ1-4 | 14 | TRBV5-1 | TRBD1 | TGCGCCAGCAGCTCACGGGACAGGGACGAAAAACTGTTTTTT | CASSSRDRDEKLFF
. | TRBJ2-1 | 12 | TRBV12-3/TRBV12-4 | . | TGTGCCAGCAGTCGAGGCTTTAATGAGCAGTTCTTC | CASSRGFNEQFF
. | TRBJ1-1 | 15 | TRBV6-5 | . | TGTGCCAGCAGTTCCCCCCGACAGGCGAACACTGAAGCTTTCTTT | CASSSPRQANTEAFF
. | TRBJ2-7 | 14 | TRBV18 | TRBD1 | TGTGCCAGCTCACCACGGACAGGGGGTAACGAGCAGTACTTC | CASSPRTGGNEQYF